The rows below give T cell receptor beta chains drawn from one sample of a study of technical replicates of blood from several donors. TCRdb keeps only in-frame clones here, not all; method: immunoSEQ multiplex PCR. The sample has tens of thousands of clones, more than 85% seen once. Sequencing was done on a sample of T cells isolated from PBMCs. The receptor set was obtained from a human donor in good health. Both conserved end residues are part of each CDR3. The D gene is left open where the match is weak. Clone size is stated in some rows and not others, as once, few, many or a class when expanded.

clone size	V gene	D gene	J gene	CDR3 DNA	CDR3 protein
few	TRBV9	TRBD2	TRBJ2-7	TGTGCCAGCAGCTCGGGGACTAGCGCGTTCTACGAGCAGTACTTC	CASSSGTSAFYEQYF
-	TRBV10-2	-	TRBJ2-7	TGCGCCAGCAGTGAGTCTCTGAGTAGGAGGCGGGATCCCTCCTACGAGCAGTACTTC	CASSESLSRRRDPSYEQYF
-	TRBV27	TRBD1	TRBJ2-5	TGTGCCAGCAGCAACGGACAGGGGATATGGGAGACCCAGTACTTC	CASSNGQGIWETQYF
-	TRBV14	-	TRBJ2-5	TGTGCCAGCAGCCTCCGACAGTACCAAGAGACCCAGTACTTC	CASSLRQYQETQYF
-	TRBV2	-	TRBJ2-7	TGTGCCAGCACCCCCGGGTCCTACGAGCAGTACTTC	CASTPGSYEQYF
-	TRBV25-1	-	TRBJ1-2	TGTGCCAGCAGTGCCGAACCGGGACAACCTAACTATGGCTACACCTTC	CASSAEPGQPNYGYTF
-	TRBV7-3	-	TRBJ2-2	TGTGCCAGCGGGGCCTCCCTATCGAACACCGGGGAGCTGTTTTTT	CASGASLSNTGELFF
-	TRBV6-6	TRBD1	TRBJ1-2	TGTGCCAGCAGTTACTCAGGGGGCTCTGGCTACACCTTC	CASSYSGGSGYTF
-	TRBV7-2	-	TRBJ1-1	TGTGCCAGCAGCTTTGTTTCAATAGATACTGAAGCTTTCTTT	CASSFVSIDTEAFF
-	TRBV19	TRBD2	TRBJ2-3	TGTGCCAGTAGTACCCAAGCGGGAGTATCAGATACGCAGTATTTT	CASSTQAGVSDTQYF
-	TRBV4-2	-	TRBJ1-5	TGTGCCAGCAGCCAAGAAGCCGGGGAATACCAGCCCCAGCATTTT	CASSQEAGEYQPQHF
-	TRBV19	-	TRBJ1-2	TGTGCCAGTAGTCTGTACGCCGGAGGGTATGGCTACACCTTC	CASSLYAGGYGYTF
-	TRBV29-1	-	TRBJ2-7	TGCAGCGTTGAAGGAGGAGGGGTCAGCTCCTACGAGCAGTACTTC	CSVEGGGVSSYEQYF
-	TRBV7-8	-	TRBJ1-2	TGTGCCAGCAGCTTAGCACAGGGCAACTATGGCTACACCTTC	CASSLAQGNYGYTF
-	TRBV28	-	TRBJ1-4	TGTGCCAGCGCCGCGGATCCGACTAATGAAAAACTGTTTTTT	CASAADPTNEKLFF
-	TRBV6-5	TRBD1	TRBJ2-1	TGTGCCAGCAGTTCCCAGGGACAGGGGGCTCGAAATGAGCAGTTCTTC	CASSSQGQGARNEQFF
once	TRBV27	TRBD1	TRBJ1-5	TGTGCCAGCAGTTTAAGGACAGGGGGCAGCAATCAGCCCCAGCATTTT	CASSLRTGGSNQPQHF
-	TRBV15	TRBD2	TRBJ2-3	TGTGCCACCAGCAGATATGGGACTAGCGGGATTACAGATACGCAGTATTTT	CATSRYGTSGITDTQYF
-	TRBV7-2	-	TRBJ2-3	TGTGCCAGCAGCTTCAGGGGCTATACGCAGTATTTT	CASSFRGYTQYF
-	TRBV6-6	TRBD1	TRBJ1-2	TGTGCCAGCAGTTTGGACAGGTGGAGTTATGGCTACACCTTC	CASSLDRWSYGYTF
-	TRBV27	TRBD1	TRBJ2-7	TGTGCCAGCAGTCCCGGGACAGGGGGCTACGAGCAGTACTTC	CASSPGTGGYEQYF
-	TRBV30	TRBD1	TRBJ1-5	TGTGCCTGGAGCTCGGACAGGGATCAGCCCCAGCATTTT	CAWSSDRDQPQHF
-	TRBV6-1	-	TRBJ2-3	TGTGCCAGCAGTGCAAGCACAGATACGCAGTATTTT	CASSASTDTQYF
-	TRBV5-6	-	TRBJ2-5	TGTGCCAGCAGCTTGGGGGCAGTCCAAGAGACCCAGTACTTC	CASSLGAVQETQYF
-	TRBV10-3	TRBD2	TRBJ2-5	TGTGCCATCAGTGACACTAGCGGGAAGCAAGAGACCCAGTACTTC	CAISDTSGKQETQYF
-	TRBV7-2	-	TRBJ2-3	TGTGCCAGCAGCCTCTCGGGACACCGCACAGATACGCAGTATTTT	CASSLSGHRTDTQYF
-	TRBV7-9	TRBD1	TRBJ1-1	TGTGCCAGCAGCCGGGAACAGGGGACTGAAGCTTTCTTT	CASSREQGTEAFF
-	TRBV4-3	-	TRBJ2-7	TGCGCCAGCAGCCAGCACTCGCAAGGGGGAGGGAAAAACTACGAGCAGTACTTC	CASSQHSQGGGKNYEQYF